This entry concerns a single TCR beta chain. Original processing methods: Reference gene primer amplification gave nucleated cell count estimates. This table comes from immunoSEQ multiplex PCR, and its TCRdb copy is limited to in-frame clones, with some not included. The DNA was the basis for D and trimming; V, J and clone size are from that table. In the table there are more than 85,000 clones, around 82% of which are singletons. This record comes from a study of blood T cell repertoires in COVID-19. Study overall: Researchers got acute and convalescent COVID-19 samples from the United States, Italy and Spain. T cells, B-cell-depleted T cells, or PBMCs provided the cDNA or gDNA that served as material.

Material: peripheral blood. The origin of this receptor is a woman aged 50 to 60 with acute or convalescent COVID-19.

The CDR3 sequence is CASSPQVFLEKLFF. The CDR3 nucleotides are TGTGCCAGTAGTCCACAGGTGTTCCTTGAAAAACTGTTTTTT. The chain combines TRBV19 with TRBJ1-4, with a tentative D call TRBD1 (5 bases). The V and J ends lost 5 bases and 7 bases respectively, with 14 bases between them. This CDR3 contains 14 residues. Germline V gene sequence: CDR1 LNHDA, CDR2 SQIVND (reference sequence).